One and the same sample provided the 5 T cell receptor beta chains below, sequenced in a study of regulatory dendritic cells for organ transplantation. Produced via immunoSEQ multiplex PCR; TCRdb's table is partial and in-frame only. The table lists about 28,000 clones, roughly 80% of them singletons, with approximately 0.094% in the top ten. The sample taken for sequencing was naive CD4+ T cells from blood. The subset: CD45RA+ naive T cells. These receptors were collected from a human donor in good health.

The chain couples TRBV6-6 to TRBJ2-5; 8 bases align to TRBD1. The CDR3 runs to 14 residues. Per the germline V gene, CDR1 is MNHNY and CDR2 is SVGAGI (reference sequence). V gave up 6 bases and J gave up 5 bases; unmatched junction bases: 8. The CDR3 here is CASRPSGGTETQYF. The DNA of the CDR3 is TGTGCCAGCAGACCTTCAGGGGGCACTGAGACCCAGTACTTC.

The chain joins TRBV9 to TRBJ2-4; a weak D match, TRBD2 (6 bases). The V end lost 3 bases, the J end lost 1 base, and 14 bases lay between the germline ends. This CDR3 region has 16 residues. Looked up from germline, CDR1 is SGDLS and CDR2 is YYNGEE. The CDR3 sequence is CASSGPGREAKNIQYF. The CDR3 bases are TGTGCCAGCAGCGGCCCGGGACGGGAGGCCAAAAACATTCAGTACTTC.

The rearrangement links TRBV6-6 to TRBJ2-7; 13 bases are a match to TRBD2. V shed 5 bases and J 4 bases; nucleotides not matched to a gene: 2. Germline CDR1 reads MNHNY; CDR2 reads SVGAGI (reference sequence). The CDR3 loop spans 14 amino acids. CDR3: CASSTGLAGYEQYF. In DNA, the CDR3 is TGTGCCAGCAGTACGGGACTAGCGGGGTACGAGCAGTACTTC.

The rearrangement joins TRBV9 to TRBJ2-3, with 11 bases aligning to TRBD2. Looked up from germline, CDR1 is SGDLS and CDR2 is YYNGEE. This CDR3 region has 15 residues. V dropped 2 bases and J dropped 6; count of bases not matched to a gene: 5. CDR3 in DNA: TGTGCCAGCAGCGTCCTTAGCGGGGGGGCTGATACGCAGTATTTT. This translates into CASSVLSGGADTQYF.

The chain uses TRBV7-7 and TRBJ2-1; 11 bases are a match to TRBD2. Germline CDR1 is SSHAT and CDR2 is FNYEAQ (reference sequence). This CDR3 has 16 amino acids. The V and J ends lost 3 bases and 5 bases, in that order; junction bases with no gene match: 6. The CDR3 DNA follows: TGTGCCAGCAGCTTCGGACTAGCGGGTATGAACAATGAGCAGTTCTTC. This translates into CASSFGLAGMNNEQFF.